Shown below are 22 T cell receptor beta chains from a single sample sequenced in a study of T cells after yellow fever vaccination. TCRdb re-analysed the 5' RACE reads in MiXCR, keeping a single row per CDR3 protein. Among 620,000 or so distinct CDR3 sequences, 9% to 15% were seen once, and the ten largest hold more than 12%. Sequences were derived from PBMCs, sampled on the day of the yellow fever booster vaccination. The receptors shown here come from a man aged 25-40 years who received the YFV17D yellow fever vaccine.

This clonotype has more than one count but fewer than ten. V usage is TRBV20-1 and J usage is TRBJ2-1; the match to TRBD2 covers 7 bases. V lost 5 bases to trimming and J lost 4 bases; unmatched junction nucleotides: 11. Germline V gene data show CDR1 as DFQATT and CDR2 as SNEGSKA (reference sequence). CDR3 length: 15 residues. CDR3 protein: CSAGTRLAGYNEQFF. DNA for the CDR3: TGCAGTGCTGGGACTCGACTAGCTGGGTACAATGAGCAGTTCTTC.

This clonotype was found a few times. J is TRBJ1-1 and V is TRBV12-3 or TRBV12-4; D is ambiguous. The CDR3 length is 13 residues. Between the trimmed V and J ends, which lost 6 bases and 0 bases, there was a span of 8 bases. This CDR3 reads CASRPVVNTEAFF. DNA for the CDR3: TGTGCCAGCAGGCCGGTTGTGAACACTGAAGCTTTCTTT.

This clonotype was picked up a small number of times. The rearrangement links TRBV29-1 to TRBJ2-1; D possibly corresponds to TRBD2 (6 bases). Deletions cut 7 bases from V and 8 bases from J, with 12 bases between. The germline V gene encodes CDR1 SQVTM and CDR2 ANQGSEA. The CDR3 is 11 amino acids. CDR3 protein: CSARRVDEQFF. The CDR3 region has the DNA TGCAGCGCCCGGAGGGTGGATGAGCAGTTCTTC.

The V and J genes are TRBV6-5 and TRBJ1-1; D not resolved. Germline values: CDR1 MNHEY, CDR2 SVGAGI. The V and J ends lost 8 bases and 1 base respectively, with 11 bases between them. This CDR3 comprises 13 residues. CDR3 in DNA: TGTGCCAGCGGGGAGACGAAGAACACTGAAGCTTTCTTT. It specifies CASGETKNTEAFF.

This clonotype was detected a few times. At one boundary the junction diverges from the germline segment, which might be a read error. The rearrangement joins TRBV4-2 to TRBJ1-2; 8 bases fit TRBD1. Germline assignment: CDR1 LGHNA and CDR2 YNFKEQ. This CDR3 spans 16 amino acids. CDR3 residues: CASTQRQGLANYGYTF. The DNA of the CDR3 is TGTGCCAGCACCCAAAGACAGGGGCTTGCAAACTATGGCTACACCTTC.

The table lists this clonotype with a few counts. V gene TRBV12-3 or TRBV12-4 combines with J gene TRBJ2-7; the match to TRBD2 covers 11 bases. V was pared by 3 bases and J by 4 bases, with 2 bases of the junction left unmatched. This CDR3 contains 14 residues. CDR3 nucleotides: TGTGCCAGCAGTTTGACTAGCGGGAAGTACGAGCAGTACTTC. It translates to CASSLTSGKYEQYF.

The rearrangement joins TRBV10-1 to TRBJ2-2, with TRBD1 as a possible D gene (6 bases). The CDR3 totals 17 residues. Germline CDR1 and CDR2: WNHNN and SYGVQD (reference sequence). V was clipped by 2 bases and J by 3 bases, with 16 bases between them. The CDR3 DNA follows: TGCGCCAGCAGTGAGATGGACCCCGGGACACACACCGGGGAGCTGTTTTTT. Amino acid sequence: CASSEMDPGTHTGELFF.

Concerning this clonotype itself: One end of the junction does not line up with germline, which may come from a read error. The chain links TRBV3-1 to TRBJ2-7; weak D call: TRBD2 (5 bases). The CDR3 sequence is 15 residues long. Per germline, CDR1 LGHDT and CDR2 YNNKEL (reference sequence). CDR3: CACSARPVLTGEQYF. CDR3 DNA: TGTGCCTGCAGCGCTCGACCGGTCCTGACGGGGGAGCAGTACTTC.

The V and J genes are TRBV29-1 and TRBJ2-3; 10 bases line up with TRBD2. Germline trimming cut 4 bases from V and 6 bases from J; bases unmatched to any gene: 7. CDR3 length: 14 amino acids. Germline V gives CDR1 SQVTM, CDR2 ANQGSEA. The CDR3 here is CSVVASGSPDTQYF. The CDR3 DNA reads TGCAGCGTTGTAGCTAGCGGGAGTCCTGATACGCAGTATTTT.

The rearrangement links TRBV29-1 to TRBJ2-1; 10 bases line up with TRBD2. V lost 6 bases, J lost 4 bases, and 9 bases stayed unmatched. Germline V gene sequence: CDR1 SQVTM, CDR2 ANQGSEA. The CDR3 loop spans 15 amino acids. The CDR3 protein is CSVDPGLALYNEQFF. The CDR3 region has the DNA TGCAGCGTAGACCCGGGACTAGCGTTATACAATGAGCAGTTCTTC.

The chain uses TRBV2 and TRBJ2-7, with 7 bases matching TRBD2. V trimming: 7 bases; J trimming: 0 bases; junction bases outside the gene matches: 9. Germline V lookup: CDR1 SNHLY, CDR2 FYNNEI. The CDR3 runs to 15 residues. The CDR3 loop reads CASKNQGGSSYEQYF. Here the CDR3 DNA reads TGTGCCAGCAAAAACCAGGGCGGGAGCTCCTACGAGCAGTACTTC.

The chain recombines TRBV4-2 with TRBJ2-5, with TRBD2 identical over 8 bases. V lost 0 bases and J lost 4; bases outside the gene matches: 7. CDR3 length: 16 residues. Germline lookup yields CDR1 LGHNA and CDR2 YNFKEQ. CDR3 nucleotides: TGTGCCAGCAGCCAAGATTGGAAGCGGGAGAGAGAGACCCAGTACTTC. Translation gives CASSQDWKRERETQYF.

CDR3 sequence: CASSSRAHSPNNEQFF. CDR3 DNA: TGTGCCAGCAGCTCCAGGGCCCACTCGCCTAACAATGAGCAGTTCTTC. The rearrangement joins TRBV7-2 to TRBJ2-1, with D possibly TRBD1 on 5 matching bases. V was clipped by 4 bases and J by 5 bases, with 18 bases between them. The germline V gene has CDR1 SGHTA and CDR2 FQGNSA. CDR3 length: 16 amino acids.

This rearrangement joins TRBV10-3 to TRBJ2-7, with D perhaps matching TRBD1 (5 bases). The ends were cut back, 1 base at V and 5 bases at J, with 9 bases in the middle. Per germline, CDR1 ENHRY and CDR2 SYGVKD. This CDR3 region has 13 residues. CDR3 DNA sequence: TGTGCCATCAGTGAGTGGCAGGGCAACGAGCAGTACTTC. Its translation is CAISEWQGNEQYF.

This clonotype was picked up a small number of times. The chain is built from TRBV7-2 and TRBJ2-3, with 9 bases fitting TRBD2. The V segment lost 1 base and the J segment 7 bases; nucleotides outside the gene matches: 9. The CDR3 covers 16 residues. The germline gives CDR1 SGHTA, CDR2 FQGNSA. The CDR3 sequence is CASSLGTLAGGNTQYF. CDR3 sequence (DNA): TGTGCCAGCAGCTTAGGGACCTTGGCGGGAGGGAATACGCAGTATTTT.

This clonotype was detected ten times or more. The V and J genes are TRBV7-2 and TRBJ2-3, with 7 nucleotides matching TRBD1. V lost 9 bases, J lost 2 bases, and 5 bases stayed unmatched. The CDR3 is 13 amino acids. Germline V CDR1 and CDR2: SGHTA, FQGNSA. CDR3 loop: CASRQGNTDTQYF. CDR3 bases: TGTGCCAGTCGACAGGGAAACACAGATACGCAGTATTTT.

This clonotype was seen repeatedly, ten times or more. This chain links TRBV9 with TRBJ2-7; TRBD2 matches 9 bases. There are 15 residues in the CDR3. V shed 4 bases, J shed 5 bases, and the junction held 10 bases outside the gene matches. Per the germline V gene, CDR1 is SGDLS and CDR2 is YYNGEE. The CDR3 here is CASSPGLAPYDEQYF. The CDR3 nucleotides are TGTGCCAGCAGCCCAGGACTAGCGCCCTACGACGAGCAGTACTTC. The entire variable domain, with the rest obtained from reference TRBV9 and TRBJ2-7, is as follows: DSGVTQTPKHLITATGQRVTLRCSPRSGDLSVYWYQQSLDQGLQFLIQYYNGEERAKGNILERFSAQQFPDLHSELNLSSLELGDSALYFCASSPGLAPYDEQYFGPGTRLTVT.

This clonotype has a handful of counts. The V gene is TRBV7-2, the J gene TRBJ2-7; 9 bases are shared with TRBD2. The CDR3 loop spans 16 amino acids. The germline V gene has CDR1 SGHTA and CDR2 FQGNSA. V lost 2 bases and J lost 0; bases outside the gene matches: 5. CDR3 amino acids: CASSLLAGGISYEQYF. As DNA, the CDR3 is TGTGCCAGCAGCTTATTGGCGGGAGGGATCTCCTACGAGCAGTACTTC. Filled out from reference TRBV7-2 and TRBJ2-7, the complete variable domain reads GAGVSQSPSNKVTEKGKDVELRCDPISGHTALYWYRQSLGQGLEFLIYFQGNSAPDKSGLPSDRFSAERTGGSVSTLTIQRTQQEDSAVYLCASSLLAGGISYEQYFGPGTRLTVT.

There are a few counts of this clonotype. This chain joins TRBV30 and TRBJ1-5; 8 bases align to TRBD1. The V gene end was trimmed by 1 base and the J gene end by 6 bases; junction bases not matched to a gene: 5. CDR3 length: 14 residues. Germline loops: CDR1 GTSNPN, CDR2 SVGIG (reference sequence). This chain's CDR3 is CAWSAGQGRQPQHF. The CDR3 DNA reads TGTGCCTGGAGTGCCGGACAGGGCCGTCAGCCCCAGCATTTT.

The rearrangement links TRBV28 to TRBJ2-1; D possibly corresponds to TRBD2 (5 bases). The CDR3 covers 13 residues. V gave up 8 bases and J gave up 9 bases, with 17 bases separating them. Germline CDR1 reads MDHEN; CDR2 reads SYDVKM. CDR3 sequence reads: CASWLARGGEQFF. In DNA, the CDR3 is TGTGCCAGCTGGCTAGCAAGAGGTGGTGAGCAGTTCTTC.

This clonotype has at least ten counts. V and J are TRBV20-1 and TRBJ2-3; 9 nucleotides align to TRBD2. The V segment lost 5 bases and the J segment 5 bases; nucleotides outside the gene matches: 5. Per germline, CDR1 DFQATT and CDR2 SNEGSKA (reference sequence). The length of the CDR3 is 13 residues. CDR3 protein: CSADELAGDTQYF. The CDR3 DNA sequence: TGCAGTGCTGACGAACTAGCGGGAGATACGCAGTATTTT.

This clonotype was observed a handful of times. The rearrangement joins TRBV5-1 to TRBJ1-1; unclear D gene. Germline V gene data show CDR1 as SGHRS and CDR2 as YFSETQ. This CDR3 is built from 15 residues. Trimming stripped 3 bases from V and 0 bases from J, with 12 bases between. The CDR3 DNA sequence: TGCGCCAGCAGCTCGAGGCCGGGATTGAACACTGAAGCTTTCTTT. Its protein product is CASSSRPGLNTEAFF.